This TCR beta chain appears in the sequencing data of a study of T cell responses to AZD1222 COVID-19 vaccine. Whole-study findings and limits: Spike-specific TCRs gained breadth and depth after people received two AZD1222 doses. Reports say nearly half of spike-specific TCRs go after unmutated variant regions.

On this clone itself: What it recognizes is unknown.

The table came from immunoSEQ multiplex PCR; TCRdb's copy has only in-frame clones and leaves some out. The profile covers roughly 80,000 clones, with roughly nine tenths appearing a single time and 4.2% taken by the ten largest. The starting material was peripheral blood, obtained on day 0 of AZD1222 vaccination. The TCR was taken from an adult in good health.

Written as DNA, the CDR3 is TGTGCCTGCCCGGGGGGAGATACGCAGTATTTT. Encoded protein: CACPGGDTQYF. This chain links TRBV30 with TRBJ2-3; 7 positions agree with TRBD2. Per germline, CDR1 GTSNPN and CDR2 SVGIG (reference sequence). V shed 6 bases, J shed 5 bases, and the junction held 2 bases outside the gene matches. The CDR3 totals 11 residues.